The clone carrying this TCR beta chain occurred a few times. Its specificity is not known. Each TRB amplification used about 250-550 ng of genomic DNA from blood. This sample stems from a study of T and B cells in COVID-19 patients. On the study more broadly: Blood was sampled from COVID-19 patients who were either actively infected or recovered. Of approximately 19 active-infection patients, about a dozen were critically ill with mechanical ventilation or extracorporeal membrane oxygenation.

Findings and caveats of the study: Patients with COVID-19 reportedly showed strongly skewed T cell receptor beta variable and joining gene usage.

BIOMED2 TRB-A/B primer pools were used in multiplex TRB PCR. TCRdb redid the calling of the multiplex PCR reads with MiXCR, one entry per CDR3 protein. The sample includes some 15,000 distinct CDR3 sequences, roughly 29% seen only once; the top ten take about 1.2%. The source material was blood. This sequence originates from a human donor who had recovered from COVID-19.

DNA of the CDR3: TGTGCCTGGAGTCCACAGGGGGTGGGCGAGCAGTACTTC. This gives the protein CAWSPQGVGEQYF. The rearrangement joins TRBV30 to TRBJ2-7; 8 nucleotides align to TRBD1. CDR1 GTSNPN and CDR2 SVGIG come from the germline V gene (reference sequence). V shed 2 bases, J shed 6 bases, and the junction held 6 bases outside the gene matches. This CDR3 region has 13 residues.